This TCR beta chain originates from a study of graft-versus-host responses after intestinal transplantation. Study information: Every one of the recipients received anti-thymocyte globulin induction and afterwards took tacrolimus and steroids for about 3 years. Study conclusions and caveats: Recipient marrow showed GvH clones, some seen first in ileum or blood. Early post-transplant HvG declines were associated with peak circulating GvH clone levels.

The starting material, graft tissue, was processed to release intraepithelial and lamina propria lymphocytes. Libraries were prepared by immunoSEQ multiplex PCR; TCRdb keeps only in-frame clonotypes and omits some of them. This table holds 9,500 to 13,000 clones, under 85% found once. This clone appeared a single time. The antigen remains undetermined. The sequences come from ileum tissue, collected 23 days after intestinal transplant. The sequence came from a human patient who received an intestinal transplant, so some T cells may come from the graft donor.

This CDR3 reads CASSLDRAGNTIYF. The CDR3 DNA is TGTGCCAGCAGCTTAGACAGGGCCGGAAACACCATATATTTT. The V gene is TRBV11-2, the J gene TRBJ1-3; perhaps TRBD1 as D (5 bases). Deletions cut 0 bases from V and 4 bases from J, with 7 bases between. The CDR3 spans 14 residues. Germline V lookup: CDR1 SGHAT, CDR2 FQNNGV. Complete variable domain (other parts from reference TRBV11-2 and TRBJ1-3): EAGVAQSPRYKIIEKRQSVAFWCNPISGHATLYWYQQILGQGPKLLIQFQNNGVVDDSQLPKDRFSAERLKGVDSTLKIQPAKLEDSAVYLCASSLDRAGNTIYFGEGSWLTVV.